This TCR beta chain stems from a study of blood T cell repertoires in COVID-19. Profiling relied on immunoSEQ multiplex PCR, and the TCRdb table lists in-frame clones only, not all of them. The table includes approximately 230,000 clones, about 90% detected once. Trimming took off 7 bases at V and 2 bases at J, with 18 bases between the two ends. Germline loops: CDR1 SGHVS, CDR2 FQNEAQ. CDR3 length: 15 amino acids. The receptor was isolated from a man older than 75 with acute or convalescent COVID-19. The sequencing sample was made of peripheral blood. The rearrangement uses TRBV7-8 and TRBJ2-7, with D perhaps TRBD2 (6 bases). The CDR3 here is CASTFRRGGPYEQYF. The DNA of the CDR3 is TGTGCCAGCACCTTCAGGCGGGGCGGTCCCTACGAGCAGTACTTC.